These T cell receptor beta chains were read from a single sample in a study of T cell responses to AZD1222 COVID-19 vaccine. Sequenced by immunoSEQ multiplex PCR; TCRdb stores in-frame clones only, minus some. The data hold approximately 140,000 clones, with around 91% observed a single time. The sequencing used peripheral blood, collected on day 0 of AZD1222 vaccination. The receptors come from an adult in good health. CDR3s include the opening cysteine and the closing phenylalanine or tryptophan. Each record gives: clone size, V gene, J gene, D gene, CDR3 protein, CDR3 DNA. D genes are given only for firm matches. Expanded clones get a size class; other rows say once, few or many, or leave the size out.

>few|TRBV5-6|TRBJ2-7|.
CASSHDWYEQYF
TGTGCCAGCAGCCACGACTGGTACGAGCAGTACTTC
>.|TRBV4-3|TRBJ2-6|TRBD2
CASSHILAGTSGANVLTF
TGCGCCAGCAGCCATATCCTAGCGGGAACCTCTGGGGCCAACGTCCTGACTTTC
>.|TRBV19|TRBJ2-1|TRBD2
CASSSISGSYNEQFF
TGTGCCAGTAGTTCAATTAGCGGGAGCTACAATGAGCAGTTCTTC
>few|TRBV2|TRBJ1-1|.
CASSDRVTEAFF
TGTGCCAGCAGTGATCGGGTCACTGAAGCTTTCTTT
>.|TRBV5-4|TRBJ2-4|TRBD2
CASSFFMASGKNIQYF
TGTGCCAGCAGCTTTTTTATGGCTAGCGGCAAAAACATTCAGTACTTC
>.|TRBV4-3|TRBJ1-1|.
CASSQDWGSTEAFF
TGCGCCAGCAGCCAAGATTGGGGTAGCACTGAAGCTTTCTTT
>.|TRBV7-2|TRBJ2-4|TRBD2
CASSPLAGGTAKNIQYF
TGTGCCAGCAGCCCACTAGCGGGAGGGACGGCCAAAAACATTCAGTACTTC
>.|TRBV5-1|TRBJ2-7|.
CASSLAPRGRVEQYF
TGCGCCAGCAGCTTGGCTCCCAGGGGAAGGGTCGAGCAGTACTTC
>.|TRBV5-1|TRBJ1-6|.
CASSFGAGNSPLHF
TGCGCCAGCAGCTTTGGGGCCGGGAATTCACCCCTCCACTTT
>.|TRBV6-5|TRBJ2-5|TRBD2
CASSLTSGRAETQYF
TGTGCCAGCAGCCTGACTAGCGGGAGAGCAGAGACCCAGTACTTC
>.|TRBV7-2|TRBJ1-1|TRBD1
CASSGQGNMNTEAFF
TGTGCCAGCAGTGGACAGGGTAACATGAACACTGAAGCTTTCTTT
>once|TRBV9|TRBJ2-2|TRBD2
CASSVSSGGSNTGELFF
TGTGCCAGCAGCGTATCTAGCGGGGGGTCCAACACCGGGGAGCTGTTTTTT
>.|TRBV14|TRBJ2-7|.
CASSNLGQSSRYYEQYF
TGTGCCAGCAGCAACCTCGGGCAGTCCTCTCGGTACTACGAGCAGTACTTC
>.|TRBV3-1/TRBV3-2|TRBJ1-6|TRBD1
CASSLGGADSPLHF
TGTGCCAGCAGTCTAGGGGGCGCGGACTCACCCCTCCACTTT
>.|TRBV20-1|TRBJ1-5|.
CSASRWAASYSNQPQHF
TGCAGTGCTAGTCGTTGGGCAGCCAGTTATAGCAATCAGCCCCAGCATTTT
>.|TRBV12-3/TRBV12-4|TRBJ2-2|.
CASQLAGELFF
TGTGCCAGCCAGTTGGCCGGGGAGCTGTTTTTT
>.|TRBV9|TRBJ2-5|TRBD2
CASSVGLAEETQYF
TGTGCCAGCAGCGTAGGACTAGCGGAAGAGACCCAGTACTTC
>.|TRBV19|TRBJ1-2|.
CASRISYRAPLPYGYTF
TGTGCCAGTAGGATCTCTTACAGGGCGCCTCTCCCTTATGGCTACACCTTC
>.|TRBV5-4|TRBJ2-7|.
CASSFGTTYPEQYF
TGTGCCAGCAGCTTTGGGACGACCTACCCCGAGCAGTACTTC
>.|TRBV5-1|TRBJ1-1|.
CASSYSLNTEAFF
TGCGCCAGCAGCTACTCGTTGAACACTGAAGCTTTCTTT
>.|TRBV7-3|TRBJ1-3|.
CASSPGRGNTIYF
TGTGCCAGCAGCCCGGGCCGTGGAAACACCATATATTTT
>.|TRBV7-8|TRBJ2-5|TRBD2
CASSTPEKRGVYQETQYF
TGTGCCAGCAGCACCCCGGAGAAGCGGGGGGTGTACCAAGAGACCCAGTACTTC
>.|TRBV2|TRBJ2-4|.
CASSPFGGANIQYF
TGTGCCAGCAGTCCTTTTGGCGGCGCAAACATTCAGTACTTC
>once|TRBV19|TRBJ1-6|.
CASSIQGFYNSPLHF
TGTGCCAGTAGTATTCAAGGATTTTATAATTCACCCCTCCACTTT